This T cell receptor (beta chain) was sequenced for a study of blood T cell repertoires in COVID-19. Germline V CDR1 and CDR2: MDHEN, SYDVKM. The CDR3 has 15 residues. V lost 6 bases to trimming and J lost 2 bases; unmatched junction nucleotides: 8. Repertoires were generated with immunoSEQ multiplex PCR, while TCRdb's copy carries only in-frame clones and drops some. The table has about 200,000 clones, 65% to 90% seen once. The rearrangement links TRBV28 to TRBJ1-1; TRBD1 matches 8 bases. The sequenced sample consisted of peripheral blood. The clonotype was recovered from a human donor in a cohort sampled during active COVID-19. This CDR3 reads CASRGAGTGNTEAFF. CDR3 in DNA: TGTGCCAGCAGGGGGGCCGGGACAGGCAACACTGAAGCTTTCTTT.